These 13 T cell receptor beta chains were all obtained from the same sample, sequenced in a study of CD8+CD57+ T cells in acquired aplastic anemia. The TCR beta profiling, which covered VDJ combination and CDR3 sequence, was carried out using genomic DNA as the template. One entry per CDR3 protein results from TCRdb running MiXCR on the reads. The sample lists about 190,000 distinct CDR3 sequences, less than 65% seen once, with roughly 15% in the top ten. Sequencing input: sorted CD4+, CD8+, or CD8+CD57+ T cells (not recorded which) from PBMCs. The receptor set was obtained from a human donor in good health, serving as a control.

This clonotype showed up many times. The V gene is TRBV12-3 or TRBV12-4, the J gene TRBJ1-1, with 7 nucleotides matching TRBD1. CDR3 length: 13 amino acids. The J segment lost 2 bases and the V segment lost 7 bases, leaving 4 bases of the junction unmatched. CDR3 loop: CASIRQGNTEAFF. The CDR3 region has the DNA TGTGCCAGCATTAGACAGGGAAACACTGAAGCTTTCTTT.

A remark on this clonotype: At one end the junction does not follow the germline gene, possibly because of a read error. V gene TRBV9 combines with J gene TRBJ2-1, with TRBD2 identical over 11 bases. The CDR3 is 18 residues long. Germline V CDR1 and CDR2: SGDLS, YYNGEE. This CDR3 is CASSLVSGGAWDLNVQFF. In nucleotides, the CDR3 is TGCGCCAGCAGCTTGGTTAGCGGGGGGGCCTGGGATCTCAATGTGCAGTTCTTC.

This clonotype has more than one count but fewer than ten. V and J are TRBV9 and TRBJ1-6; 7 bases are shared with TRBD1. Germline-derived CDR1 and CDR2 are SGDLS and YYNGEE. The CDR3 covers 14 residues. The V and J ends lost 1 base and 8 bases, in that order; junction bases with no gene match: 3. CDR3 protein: CASSVSGGDSPLHF. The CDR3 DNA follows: TGTGCCAGCAGCGTATCAGGGGGGGATTCACCCCTCCACTTT.

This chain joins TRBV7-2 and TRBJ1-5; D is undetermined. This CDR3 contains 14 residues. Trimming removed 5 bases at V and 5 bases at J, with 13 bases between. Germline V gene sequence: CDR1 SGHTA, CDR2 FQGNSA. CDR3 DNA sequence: TGTGCCAGCAGCCCCGGGCGGGGTGATCAGCCCCAGCATTTT. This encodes CASSPGRGDQPQHF.

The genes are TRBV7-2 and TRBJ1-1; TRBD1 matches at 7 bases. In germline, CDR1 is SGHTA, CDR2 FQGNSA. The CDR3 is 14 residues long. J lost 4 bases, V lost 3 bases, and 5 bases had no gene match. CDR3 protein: CASSLWTGGTEAFF. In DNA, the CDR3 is TGTGCCAGCAGCTTGTGGACAGGAGGCACTGAAGCTTTCTTT. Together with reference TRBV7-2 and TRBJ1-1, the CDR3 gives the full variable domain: GAGVSQSPSNKVTEKGKDVELRCDPISGHTALYWYRQSLGQGLEFLIYFQGNSAPDKSGLPSDRFSAERTGGSVSTLTIQRTQQEDSAVYLCASSLWTGGTEAFFGQGTRLTVV.

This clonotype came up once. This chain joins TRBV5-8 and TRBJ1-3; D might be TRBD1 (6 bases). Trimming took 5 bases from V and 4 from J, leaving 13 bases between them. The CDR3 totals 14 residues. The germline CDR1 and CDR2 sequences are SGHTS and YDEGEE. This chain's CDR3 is CASSRQESGNTIYF. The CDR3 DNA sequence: TGTGCCAGCAGTCGACAGGAGTCGGGAAACACCATATATTTT.

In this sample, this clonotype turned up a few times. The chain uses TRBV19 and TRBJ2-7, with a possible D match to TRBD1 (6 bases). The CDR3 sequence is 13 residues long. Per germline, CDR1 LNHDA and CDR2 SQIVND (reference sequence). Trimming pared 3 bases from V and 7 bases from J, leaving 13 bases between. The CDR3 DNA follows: TGTGCCAGTAGTATCCCAGGGGTGGTGGAGCAGTACTTC. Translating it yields CASSIPGVVEQYF.

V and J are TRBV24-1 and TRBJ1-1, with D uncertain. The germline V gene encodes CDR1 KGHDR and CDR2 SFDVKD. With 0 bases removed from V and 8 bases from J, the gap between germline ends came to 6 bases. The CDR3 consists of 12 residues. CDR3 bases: TGTGCCACCAGTGATTTGGCGGGGGAAGCTTTCTTT. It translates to CATSDLAGEAFF.

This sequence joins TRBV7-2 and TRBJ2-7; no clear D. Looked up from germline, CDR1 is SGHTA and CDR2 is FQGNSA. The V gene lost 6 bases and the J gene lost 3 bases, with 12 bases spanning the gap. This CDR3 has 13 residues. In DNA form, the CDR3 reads TGTGCCAGCAGTCCCCAGGCGATCTACGAGCAGTACTTC. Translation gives CASSPQAIYEQYF.

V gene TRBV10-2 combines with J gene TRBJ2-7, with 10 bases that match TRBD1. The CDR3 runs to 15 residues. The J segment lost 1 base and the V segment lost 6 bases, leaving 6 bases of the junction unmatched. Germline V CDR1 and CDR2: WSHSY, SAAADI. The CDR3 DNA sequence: TGCGCCAGCAGGGGTTGGGACAGGGGTTCCTACGAGCAGTACTTC. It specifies CASRGWDRGSYEQYF.

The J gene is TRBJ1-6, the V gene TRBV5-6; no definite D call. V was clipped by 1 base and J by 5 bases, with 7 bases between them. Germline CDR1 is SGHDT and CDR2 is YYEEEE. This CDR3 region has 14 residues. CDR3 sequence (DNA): TGTGCCAGCAGCTTGTATCAGAATAATTCACCCCTCCACTTT. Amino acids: CASSLYQNNSPLHF.

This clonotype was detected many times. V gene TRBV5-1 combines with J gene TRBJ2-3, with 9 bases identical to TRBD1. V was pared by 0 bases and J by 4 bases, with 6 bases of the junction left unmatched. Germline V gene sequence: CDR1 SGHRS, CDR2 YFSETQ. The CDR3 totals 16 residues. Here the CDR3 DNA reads TGCGCCAGCAGCTTGGACCCGGGACAGGGTGCAGATACGCAGTATTTT. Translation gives CASSLDPGQGADTQYF.

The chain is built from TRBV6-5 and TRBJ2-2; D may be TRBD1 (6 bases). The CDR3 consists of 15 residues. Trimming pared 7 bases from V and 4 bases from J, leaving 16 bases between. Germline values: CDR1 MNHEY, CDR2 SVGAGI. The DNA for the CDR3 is TGTGCCAGCAACGACAGGCCACGGGGCACCGGGGAGCTGTTTTTT. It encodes CASNDRPRGTGELFF.